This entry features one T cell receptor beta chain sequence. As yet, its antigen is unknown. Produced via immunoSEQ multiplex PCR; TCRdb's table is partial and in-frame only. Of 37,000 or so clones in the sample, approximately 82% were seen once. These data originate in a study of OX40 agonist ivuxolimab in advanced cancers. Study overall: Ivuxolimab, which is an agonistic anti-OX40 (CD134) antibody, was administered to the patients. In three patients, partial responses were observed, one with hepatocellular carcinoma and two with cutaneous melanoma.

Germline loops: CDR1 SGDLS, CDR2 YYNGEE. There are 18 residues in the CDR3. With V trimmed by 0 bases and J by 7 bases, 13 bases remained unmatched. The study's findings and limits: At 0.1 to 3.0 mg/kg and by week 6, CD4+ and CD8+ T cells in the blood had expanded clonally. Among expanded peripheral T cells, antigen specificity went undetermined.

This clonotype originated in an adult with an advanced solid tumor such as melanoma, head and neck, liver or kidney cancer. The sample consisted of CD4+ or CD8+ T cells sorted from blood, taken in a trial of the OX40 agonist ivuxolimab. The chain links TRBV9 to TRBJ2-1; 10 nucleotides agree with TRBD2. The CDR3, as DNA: TGTGCCAGCAGCGTAGGAGTACCCTCAGCGGGGGGGAGGAATGAGCAGTTCTTC. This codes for CASSVGVPSAGGRNEQFF.